These T cell receptor beta chains were read from a single sample in a study of shared clonotypes between healthy human individuals. Measured with immunoSEQ multiplex PCR; TCRdb has only the in-frame clones, and not every one. The sample has 550,000 to 850,000 clones, 72% seen once; the top ten hold roughly 1.8%. The material sequenced was memory CD4+ T cells sorted from blood. These receptors came from a woman in her 30s in good health. Both conserved end residues are part of each CDR3. The D gene is left open where the match is weak. Clone sizes are given selectively: once, few, many, or a class where the clone is expanded.

v_call	j_call	clone_size	d_call	cdr3_aa	cdr3_nt
TRBV11-2	TRBJ1-1	NA	NA	CASSLRGLSTEAFF	TGTGCCAGCAGCTTACGGGGGCTCAGCACTGAAGCTTTCTTT
TRBV28	TRBJ2-1	NA	NA	CASSLPQQGTKLRWQFF	TGTGCCAGCAGTTTACCCCAACAGGGTACAAAATTGAGGTGGCAGTTCTTC
TRBV7-9	TRBJ1-2	NA	TRBD1	CASSTRTGAVDYGYTF	TGTGCCAGCAGCACCCGGACAGGGGCCGTGGACTATGGCTACACCTTC
TRBV30	TRBJ2-5	NA	TRBD2	CAWSGLAGGETQYF	TGTGCCTGGAGTGGTCTAGCGGGAGGGGAGACCCAGTACTTC
TRBV30	TRBJ2-7	NA	NA	CAWSARQAGEQYF	TGTGCCTGGAGTGCGAGACAGGCGGGCGAGCAGTACTTC
TRBV9	TRBJ2-1	NA	TRBD2	CASSPVLAVTYNEQFF	TGTGCCAGCAGCCCTGTCCTAGCGGTCACCTACAATGAGCAGTTCTTC
TRBV5-1	TRBJ1-5	NA	TRBD1	CASSRTGSQPQHF	TGCGCCAGCTCCAGGACAGGTAGTCAGCCCCAGCATTTT
TRBV18	TRBJ2-3	once	TRBD2	CASSPGLAVIDTQYF	TGTGCCAGCTCCCCGGGACTAGCGGTTATCGATACGCAGTATTTT
TRBV28	TRBJ2-2	NA	NA	CASSLPGSNTGELFF	TGTGCCAGCAGTTTACCAGGATCGAACACCGGGGAGCTGTTTTTT
TRBV14	TRBJ1-2	NA	TRBD1	CASRQTGGNGYTF	TGTGCCAGCAGGCAGACAGGGGGCAACGGCTACACCTTC
TRBV27	TRBJ1-5	few	NA	CASKEEGGPGNQPQHF	TGTGCCAGCAAGGAAGAGGGGGGGCCGGGCAATCAGCCCCAGCATTTT
TRBV5-1	TRBJ2-2	NA	TRBD2	CASSSTSGLADNTGELFF	TGCGCCAGCAGCTCCACCTCGGGGCTAGCGGATAACACCGGGGAGCTGTTTTTT
TRBV28	TRBJ2-7	NA	NA	CASSLGRDFEQYF	TGTGCCAGCAGTTTGGGCAGGGACTTCGAGCAGTACTTC
TRBV29-1	TRBJ2-3	NA	NA	CSGRGRDTQYF	TGCAGCGGAAGGGGGAGAGATACGCAGTATTTT
TRBV5-1	TRBJ2-5	NA	NA	CASSFRPAQETQYF	TGCGCCAGCAGCTTCCGACCCGCCCAAGAGACCCAGTACTTC
TRBV30	TRBJ2-7	NA	NA	CAWNIKAPSYEQYF	TGTGCCTGGAACATCAAGGCTCCCTCCTACGAGCAGTACTTC
TRBV7-8	TRBJ1-5	NA	TRBD1	CASSTEGAWGNQPQHF	TGTGCCAGCAGTACAGAGGGGGCTTGGGGCAATCAGCCCCAGCATTTT
TRBV5-4	TRBJ2-1	NA	NA	CASSGGQSSYNEQFF	TGTGCCAGCAGCGGCGGACAGAGCTCCTACAATGAGCAGTTCTTC
TRBV5-4	TRBJ2-2	few	TRBD2	CASSPLAGANTGELFF	TGTGCCAGCAGCCCGCTAGCGGGGGCGAACACCGGGGAGCTGTTTTTT
TRBV28	TRBJ2-3	once	TRBD2	CASSIPGLAGGSTDTQYF	TGTGCCAGCAGTATCCCGGGACTAGCGGGTGGAAGCACAGATACGCAGTATTTT
TRBV7-2	TRBJ2-3	once	TRBD2	CASSLSPSGRTDTQYF	TGTGCCAGCAGCTTAAGTCCTAGCGGGAGGACAGATACGCAGTATTTT
TRBV7-9	TRBJ2-7	NA	NA	CASRGSWSSHEQYF	TGTGCCAGCAGAGGCTCATGGAGTAGTCACGAGCAGTACTTC